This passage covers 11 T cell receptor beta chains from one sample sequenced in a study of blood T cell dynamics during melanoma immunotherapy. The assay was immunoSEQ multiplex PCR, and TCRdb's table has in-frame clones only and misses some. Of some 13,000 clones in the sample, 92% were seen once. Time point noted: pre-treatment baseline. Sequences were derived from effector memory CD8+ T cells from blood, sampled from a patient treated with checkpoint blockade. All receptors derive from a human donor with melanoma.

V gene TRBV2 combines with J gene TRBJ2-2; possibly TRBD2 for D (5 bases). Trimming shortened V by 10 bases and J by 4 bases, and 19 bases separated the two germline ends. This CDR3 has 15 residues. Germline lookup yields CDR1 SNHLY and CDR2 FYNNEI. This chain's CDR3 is CAISGLAISTGELFF. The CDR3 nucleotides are TGTGCCATCTCTGGGCTAGCAATATCCACCGGGGAGCTGTTTTTT.

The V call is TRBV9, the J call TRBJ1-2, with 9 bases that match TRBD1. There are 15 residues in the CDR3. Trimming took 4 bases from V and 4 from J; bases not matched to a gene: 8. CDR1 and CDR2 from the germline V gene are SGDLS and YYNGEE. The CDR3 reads CASSSSGTGSYGYTF. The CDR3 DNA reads TGTGCCAGCAGCTCTTCCGGGACAGGGTCCTATGGCTACACCTTC.

CDR3 coding DNA: TGTGCCAGCAGCATACAGGTGACCTACGAGCAGTACTTC. Translation: CASSIQVTYEQYF. The V call is TRBV27, the J call TRBJ2-7, with D maybe TRBD1 (5 bases). Trimming cost V 6 bases and J 2 bases, with 11 bases left between them. Germline V CDR1 and CDR2: MNHEY, SMNVEV (reference sequence). There are 13 residues in the CDR3.

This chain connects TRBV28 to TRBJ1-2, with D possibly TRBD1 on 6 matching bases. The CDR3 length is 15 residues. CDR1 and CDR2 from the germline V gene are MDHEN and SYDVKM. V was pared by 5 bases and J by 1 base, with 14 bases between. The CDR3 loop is CASSEFRGLNYGYTF. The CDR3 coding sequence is TGTGCCAGCAGTGAGTTCAGGGGACTTAACTATGGCTACACCTTC.

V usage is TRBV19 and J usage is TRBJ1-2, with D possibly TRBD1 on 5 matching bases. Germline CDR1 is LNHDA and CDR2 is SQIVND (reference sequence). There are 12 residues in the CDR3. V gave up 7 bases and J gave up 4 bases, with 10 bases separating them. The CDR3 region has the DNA TGTGCCAGTATGGGGACGGGCTATGGCTACACCTTC. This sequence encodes CASMGTGYGYTF.

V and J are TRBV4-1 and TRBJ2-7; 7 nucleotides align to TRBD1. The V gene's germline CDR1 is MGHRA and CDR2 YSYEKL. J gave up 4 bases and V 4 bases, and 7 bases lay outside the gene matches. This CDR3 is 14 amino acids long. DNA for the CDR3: TGCGCCAGCAGCCTGACAGACAGGGCATACGAGCAGTACTTC. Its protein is CASSLTDRAYEQYF.

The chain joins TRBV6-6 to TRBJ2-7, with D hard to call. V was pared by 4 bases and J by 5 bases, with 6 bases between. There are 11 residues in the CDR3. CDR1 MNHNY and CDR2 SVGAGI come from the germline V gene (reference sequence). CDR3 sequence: CASSWGNEQYF. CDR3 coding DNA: TGTGCCAGCAGTTGGGGTAACGAGCAGTACTTC.

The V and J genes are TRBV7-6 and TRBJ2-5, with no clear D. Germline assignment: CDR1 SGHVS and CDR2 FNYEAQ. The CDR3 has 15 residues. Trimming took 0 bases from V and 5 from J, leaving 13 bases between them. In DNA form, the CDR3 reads TGTGCCAGCAGCTTAGCGGAATCGCTCGTTGAGACCCAGTACTTC. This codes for CASSLAESLVETQYF.

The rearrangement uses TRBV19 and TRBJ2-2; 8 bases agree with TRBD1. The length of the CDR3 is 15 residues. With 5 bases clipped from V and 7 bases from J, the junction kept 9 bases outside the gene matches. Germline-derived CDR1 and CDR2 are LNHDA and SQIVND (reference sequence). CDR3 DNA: TGTGCCAGTAGTCCTACAGGGGGACAGAGCGGGGAGCTGTTTTTT. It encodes CASSPTGGQSGELFF. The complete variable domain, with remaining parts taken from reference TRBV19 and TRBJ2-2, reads DGGITQSPKYLFRKEGQNVTLSCEQNLNHDAMYWYRQDPGQGLRLIYYSQIVNDFQKGDIAEGYSVSREKKESFPLTVTSAQKNPTAFYLCASSPTGGQSGELFFGEGSRLTVL.

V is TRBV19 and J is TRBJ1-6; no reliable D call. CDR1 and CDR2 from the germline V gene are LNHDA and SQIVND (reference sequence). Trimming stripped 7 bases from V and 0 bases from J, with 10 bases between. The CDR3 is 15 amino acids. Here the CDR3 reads CASTFGSSYNSPLHF. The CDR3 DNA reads TGTGCCAGTACCTTCGGCAGCTCCTATAATTCACCCCTCCACTTT.

CDR3 nucleotide sequence: TGTGCCAGCAGTTTAGGAGCGGGGGAAGATAATGAGCAGTTCTTC. It encodes CASSLGAGEDNEQFF. This sequence joins TRBV27 and TRBJ2-1, with 8 bases identical to TRBD2. Germline assignment: CDR1 MNHEY and CDR2 SMNVEV (reference sequence). The CDR3 length is 15 residues. Unmatched junction bases numbered 7, after V lost 2 bases and J lost 7 bases.